A selection of T cell receptor beta chains follows, all from one sample in a study of blood T cells in healthy people across ages. TCRdb ran MiXCR on the 5' RACE reads and lists one entry per CDR3 protein. The data show 1.5 million to 2 million distinct CDR3 sequences, about 28% seen once. Sequencing used blood. These receptor sequences come from a woman in her twenties or thirties in good health. The CDR3 runs from the conserved cysteine through the conserved F or W. The D gene is left open where the match is weak. Not all rows give a size; the values are once, few, many and, for expanded clones, a class.

d_call	clone_size	v_call	j_call	cdr3_aa	cdr3_nt
NA	NA	TRBV7-2	TRBJ2-7	CASSQNRAVYEQYF	TGTGCCAGCAGCCAAAACAGGGCGGTTTACGAGCAGTACTTC
NA	NA	TRBV20-1	TRBJ2-3	CSARSPLSADTQYF	TGCAGTGCTAGATCCCCACTTAGCGCAGATACGCAGTATTTT
NA	NA	TRBV4-1	TRBJ2-3	CASSQERSAASTDTQYF	TGCGCCAGCAGCCAAGAGAGGTCAGCGGCTAGCACAGATACGCAGTATTTT
NA	NA	TRBV5-1	TRBJ1-4	CASSLRGQPNEKLFF	TGCGCCAGCAGCTTGAGGGGACAACCTAATGAAAAACTGTTTTTT
NA	NA	TRBV14	TRBJ1-1	CASSPNSEVTEAFF	TGTGCCAGCAGCCCGAACTCCGAGGTCACTGAAGCTTTCTTT
NA	NA	TRBV6-2/TRBV6-3	TRBJ1-4	CASLDWGRGEKLFF	TGTGCCAGCCTGGACTGGGGGAGAGGTGAAAAACTGTTTTTT
TRBD2	few	TRBV7-9	TRBJ2-7	CASSFLGGNYEQYF	TGTGCCAGCAGCTTTCTCGGGGGGAACTACGAGCAGTACTTC
NA	few	TRBV30	TRBJ2-6	CAWSDSGANVLTF	TGTGCCTGGAGCGACTCTGGGGCCAACGTCCTGACTTTC
NA	NA	TRBV6-5	TRBJ2-7	CASGYSSSYEQYF	TGTGCCAGCGGTTACTCCTCCTCCTACGAGCAGTACTTC
TRBD2	few	TRBV2	TRBJ2-5	CASSEAGLASETQYF	TGTGCCAGCAGTGAAGCGGGACTAGCGAGCGAGACCCAGTACTTC
NA	NA	TRBV15	TRBJ2-1	CATSYGRNEQFF	TGTGCCACCAGCTACGGACGGAATGAGCAGTTCTTC
NA	NA	TRBV6-6	TRBJ2-3	CASSYWGGGGTDTQYF	TGTGCCAGCAGTTATTGGGGGGGCGGAGGCACAGATACGCAGTATTTT
TRBD1	NA	TRBV15	TRBJ1-1	CATSSRDSESLNTEAFF	TGTGCCACCAGCAGCCGGGACAGTGAATCCTTGAACACTGAAGCTTTCTTT
NA	NA	TRBV2	TRBJ1-1	CASSEDAVMNTEAFF	TGTGCCAGCAGTGAAGACGCGGTAATGAACACTGAAGCTTTCTTT
NA	NA	TRBV29-1	TRBJ2-1	CSVENRRNEQFF	TGCAGCGTTGAAAACAGAAGAAATGAGCAGTTCTTC
NA	NA	TRBV5-1	TRBJ2-3	CASSLEVARDTQYF	TGCGCCAGCAGCTTGGAGGTCGCGAGAGATACGCAGTATTTT
TRBD2	few	TRBV4-1	TRBJ2-3	CASSQLAEHTDTQYF	TGCGCCAGCAGCCAACTAGCGGAACACACAGATACGCAGTATTTT
NA	NA	TRBV5-1	TRBJ1-4	CASSDSDEKRFF	TGCGCCAGCAGCGACTCAGATGAAAAACGGTTTTTT
NA	few	TRBV2	TRBJ2-7	CASRLTGPTDYEQYF	TGTGCCAGCAGGCTCACCGGACCGACCGACTACGAGCAGTACTTC
NA	NA	TRBV11-2	TRBJ1-2	CASSLADRSYGCTF	TGTGCCAGCAGCTTAGCCGACAGGAGCTATGGCTGCACCTTC
NA	few	TRBV30	TRBJ1-4	CAFLNEATNEKLFF	TGTGCCTTCCTCAATGAAGCAACTAATGAAAAACTGTTTTTT
NA	NA	TRBV15	TRBJ2-1	CATSRESSYNEQFF	TGTGCCACCAGCAGGGAAAGCTCCTACAATGAGCAGTTCTTC
NA	NA	TRBV11-2	TRBJ2-3	CAGSINTDTQYF	TGTGCCGGCAGCATCAACACAGATACGCAGTATTTT
TRBD1	many	TRBV27	TRBJ2-7	CASSPDRGNYEQYF	TGTGCCAGCAGTCCGGACAGGGGAAACTACGAGCAGTACTTC
TRBD1	few	TRBV2	TRBJ2-5	CASRQGFEETQYF	TGTGCCAGCAGACAGGGGTTTGAGGAGACCCAGTACTTC
NA	many	TRBV9	TRBJ1-2	CASSPRRGGYTF	TGTGCCAGCAGCCCGCGGAGGGGTGGCTACACCTTC
TRBD1	many	TRBV15	TRBJ2-7	CATSKGQGSSYEQYF	TGTGCCACCAGCAAGGGACAGGGGAGCTCCTACGAGCAGTACTTC
NA	NA	TRBV28	TRBJ2-7	CASSYQGQTYEQYF	TGTGCCAGCAGTTATCAGGGGCAGACCTACGAGCAGTACTTC
NA	few	TRBV12-3/TRBV12-4	TRBJ1-6	CASRKGDTSPLHF	TGTGCCAGCAGAAAAGGGGACACTTCACCCCTCCACTTT
TRBD1	NA	TRBV7-2	TRBJ2-5	CASSPQGTGGETQYF	TGTGCCAGCAGCCCCCAGGGGACAGGGGGAGAGACCCAGTACTTC
TRBD1	many	TRBV20-1	TRBJ2-5	CSARDRGLGETQYF	TGCAGTGCTAGAGACAGGGGGCTAGGGGAGACCCAGTACTTC
TRBD1	NA	TRBV20-1	TRBJ2-7	CSASPGQGREQYF	TGCAGTGCTAGCCCGGGACAGGGGCGCGAGCAGTACTTC
TRBD2	few	TRBV10-1	TRBJ2-4	CAGSESRVAGENEQYF	TGCGCCGGCAGTGAGTCGCGAGTCGCGGGGGAAAATGAGCAGTACTTC
TRBD1	once	TRBV10-2	TRBJ2-1	CASSESRTGDYNEQFF	TGCGCCAGCAGTGAGTCTAGGACAGGGGACTACAATGAGCAGTTCTTC
NA	NA	TRBV9	TRBJ1-1	CASSAVDATASPEAFF	TGTGCCAGCAGTGCGGTGGACGCAACCGCGTCCCCTGAAGCTTTCTTT
NA	NA	TRBV5-1	TRBJ1-1	CASSLGWQNTEAFF	TGCGCCAGCAGCTTGGGATGGCAGAACACTGAAGCTTTCTTT
NA	NA	TRBV2	TRBJ2-3	CASRDLGDTQYF	TGTGCCAGCAGGGATCTAGGAGATACGCAGTATTTT
NA	many	TRBV29-1	TRBJ1-4	CSVGRKGGNEKLFF	TGCAGCGTTGGAAGGAAAGGGGGTAATGAAAAACTGTTTTTT
NA	NA	TRBV29-1	TRBJ2-2	CSVGFRLTNTGELFF	TGCAGCGTTGGCTTTCGACTGACGAACACCGGGGAGCTGTTTTTT
NA	few	TRBV6-2/TRBV6-3	TRBJ1-4	CASSYIRQNEKLFF	TGTGCCAGCAGTTACATCCGGCAGAATGAAAAACTGTTTTTT
TRBD2	few	TRBV5-1	TRBJ2-1	CASSLASSGNYNEQFF	TGCGCCAGCAGCTTGGCATCTAGCGGGAACTACAATGAGCAGTTCTTC
NA	NA	TRBV12-3/TRBV12-4	TRBJ2-7	CACSLTGSYEQYF	TGTGCCTGCAGTTTAACGGGCAGCTACGAGCAGTACTTC
TRBD1	NA	TRBV12-3/TRBV12-4	TRBJ1-2	CASSRGQTLLGYTF	TGTGCCAGCAGCAGGGGACAGACCCTGCTCGGCTACACCTTC
TRBD1	few	TRBV28	TRBJ2-7	CASRFRTGTYEQYF	TGTGCCAGCAGGTTTCGGACAGGGACCTACGAGCAGTACTTC
TRBD1	NA	TRBV28	TRBJ1-2	CAATPTWTGDGYTF	TGTGCCGCCACTCCCACCTGGACAGGGGATGGCTACACCTTC
NA	few	TRBV20-1	TRBJ2-7	CSARDLQESSYEQYF	TGCAGTGCTAGGGATCTACAGGAAAGCTCCTACGAGCAGTACTTC
TRBD1	NA	TRBV28	TRBJ1-5	CAGGTGQNFPREPQHF	TGTGCCGGGGGGACAGGGCAAAACTTCCCCAGGGAGCCCCAGCATTTT
NA	few	TRBV7-9	TRBJ1-2	CASSLALTGRDGYTF	TGTGCCAGCAGCTTAGCGCTGACAGGTAGAGATGGCTACACCTTC
NA	many	TRBV4-3	TRBJ2-4	CASSQEFRAAAKNIQYF	TGCGCCAGCAGCCAAGAATTCAGGGCCGCAGCCAAAAACATTCAGTACTTC